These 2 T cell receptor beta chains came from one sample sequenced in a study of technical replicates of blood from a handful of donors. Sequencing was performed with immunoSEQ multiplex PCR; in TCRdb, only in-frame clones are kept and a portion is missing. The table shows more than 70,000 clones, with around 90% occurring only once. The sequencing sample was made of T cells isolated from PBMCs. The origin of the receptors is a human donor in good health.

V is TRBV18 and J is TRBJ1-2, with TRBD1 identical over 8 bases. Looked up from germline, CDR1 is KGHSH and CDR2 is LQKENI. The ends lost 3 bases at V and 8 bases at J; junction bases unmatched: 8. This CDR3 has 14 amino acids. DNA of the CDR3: TGTGCCAGCTCACCCAGCCGGGACAGGCCAGGCTACACCTTC. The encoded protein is CASSPSRDRPGYTF.

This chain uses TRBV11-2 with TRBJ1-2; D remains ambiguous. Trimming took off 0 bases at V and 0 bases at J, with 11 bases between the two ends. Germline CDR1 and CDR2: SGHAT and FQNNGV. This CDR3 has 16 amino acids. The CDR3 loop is CASSLEGGGANYGYTF. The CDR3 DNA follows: TGTGCCAGCAGCTTAGAAGGAGGTGGGGCTAACTATGGCTACACCTTC.